Listed below are T cell receptor beta chains from one sample, sequenced in a study of cytomegalovirus exposure and HLA in healthy donors. TCRdb keeps only in-frame clones here, not all; method: immunoSEQ multiplex PCR. This sample has 150,000 to 180,000 clones, with approximately 80% found just once. The sample comprised PBMCs. The receptors originated from a man aged 30-40 years in good health and CMV-seropositive. The CDR3 runs from the conserved cysteine through the conserved F or W. A D gene is named only where the DNA matches it firmly. Only part of the rows carry a size: once, few, many, or a class if the clone is expanded.

J | V | length | size | D | CDR3 | DNA
TRBJ1-5 | TRBV6-6 | 13 | . | TRBD1 | CASSQTGPQPQHF | TGTGCCAGCAGTCAGACAGGGCCGCAGCCCCAGCATTTT
TRBJ2-6 | TRBV2 | 15 | . | . | CASKGEASGANVLTF | TGTGCCAGCAAAGGAGAAGCCTCTGGGGCCAACGTCCTGACTTTC
TRBJ2-7 | TRBV13 | 13 | . | . | CASSFPSAYEQYF | TGTGCCAGCAGCTTTCCTAGCGCCTACGAGCAGTACTTC
TRBJ2-7 | TRBV4-1 | 16 | . | TRBD2 | CASSPEDTSGLYEQYF | TGCGCCAGCAGCCCCGAGGATACTAGCGGGCTCTACGAGCAGTACTTC
TRBJ1-2 | TRBV28 | 13 | . | . | CASSGRGERGYTF | TGTGCCAGCAGTGGACGGGGGGAACGTGGCTACACCTTC
TRBJ2-5 | TRBV6-1 | 14 | few | . | CASSEGSQRETQYF | TGTGCCAGCAGTGAAGGTAGCCAAAGGGAGACCCAGTACTTC
TRBJ1-2 | TRBV9 | 16 | . | . | CASSVEAGQPNYGYTF | TGTGCCAGCAGCGTAGAGGCAGGACAGCCGAACTATGGCTACACCTTC
TRBJ2-3 | TRBV30 | 14 | once | TRBD2 | CAWSVPGRASTQYF | TGTGCCTGGAGTGTTCCCGGGAGGGCCTCAACGCAGTATTTT
TRBJ2-7 | TRBV7-6 | 14 | once | TRBD1 | CASTGTGNPYEQYF | TGTGCCAGCACCGGGACAGGGAACCCCTACGAGCAGTACTTC
TRBJ2-4 | TRBV28 | 16 | . | TRBD2 | CASSSWDYLAKNIQYF | TGTGCCAGCAGTTCATGGGACTACCTAGCCAAAAACATTCAGTACTTC
TRBJ2-7 | TRBV6-4 | 15 | . | TRBD1 | CASSSDRGRSYEQYF | TGTGCCAGCAGCTCAGACAGGGGGCGATCCTACGAGCAGTACTTC
TRBJ1-1 | TRBV9 | 15 | . | TRBD1 | CASSESQGMDTEAFF | TGTGCCAGCAGCGAATCACAGGGGATGGACACTGAAGCTTTCTTT
TRBJ2-2 | TRBV27 | 12 | . | . | CASSPNTGELFF | TGTGCCAGCAGTCCTAACACCGGGGAGCTGTTTTTT
TRBJ2-7 | TRBV6-5 | 16 | . | TRBD2 | CASSYLGSSGRFEQYF | TGTGCCAGCAGTTACCTCGGGTCTAGCGGGAGATTTGAGCAGTACTTC
TRBJ2-7 | TRBV28 | 16 | . | TRBD1 | CASIPGGTGGSHEQYF | TGTGCCAGCATTCCAGGGGGGACAGGGGGTTCTCACGAGCAGTACTTC
TRBJ2-7 | TRBV2 | 14 | . | TRBD2 | CASSATSGSYEQYF | TGTGCCAGCAGTGCAACTAGCGGGAGTTACGAGCAGTACTTC
TRBJ2-7 | TRBV2 | 16 | . | . | CASSERWGGRFYEQYF | TGTGCCAGCAGTGAAAGGTGGGGGGGGCGTTTTTACGAGCAGTACTTC
TRBJ2-7 | TRBV28 | 15 | . | TRBD1 | CASSGTGTGGYEQYF | TGTGCCAGCAGTGGGACCGGGACAGGGGGGTACGAGCAGTACTTC
TRBJ2-2 | TRBV15 | 14 | . | TRBD2 | CATSSSGGTGELFF | TGTGCCACCAGCAGTTCGGGGGGGACCGGGGAGCTGTTTTTT
TRBJ1-2 | TRBV10-3 | 14 | . | TRBD1 | CAISRVQGNYGYTF | TGTGCCATCAGCCGAGTACAGGGGAACTATGGCTACACCTTC
TRBJ2-3 | TRBV6-4 | 15 | . | . | CASSGSAGSTDTQYF | TGTGCCAGCAGTGGCTCGGCAGGATCCACAGATACGCAGTATTTT
TRBJ2-1 | TRBV4-2 | 16 | . | TRBD1 | CASSQDWGQGAREQFF | TGTGCCAGCAGCCAAGATTGGGGACAGGGAGCACGGGAGCAGTTCTTC
TRBJ2-3 | TRBV5-1 | 17 | . | TRBD2 | CASSFTSGSGLADTQYF | TGCGCCAGCAGCTTTACTAGCGGGAGCGGTTTAGCAGATACGCAGTATTTT
TRBJ1-5 | TRBV28 | 17 | . | . | CASSLTSAGVNNQPQHF | TGTGCCAGCAGTTTAACTTCTGCGGGGGTGAACAATCAGCCCCAGCATTTT
TRBJ2-7 | TRBV6-1 | 19 | . | . | CASSGWVLERSFGSYEQYF | TGTGCCAGCAGTGGTTGGGTTCTGGAGAGAAGCTTTGGGTCCTACGAGCAGTACTTC
TRBJ2-7 | TRBV11-2 | 15 | few | . | CASSAEWGSNYEQYF | TGTGCCAGCAGCGCAGAATGGGGCAGTAACTACGAGCAGTACTTC